The 32 T cell receptor beta chains given below trace back to one sample, sequenced in a study of control samples from healthy donors and cancer patients. The assay was immunoSEQ multiplex PCR, and TCRdb's table has in-frame clones only and misses some. The sample lists 150,000 or so clones; over 85% were seen once. Sequencing was carried out using blood. The receptors come from a woman aged 40 to 50 in good health.

The chain is built from TRBV18 and TRBJ2-3; D is possibly TRBD1 (5 bases). V lost 2 bases to trimming and J lost 4 bases, with 13 bases between them. Germline V gene data show CDR1 as KGHSH and CDR2 as LQKENI. This CDR3 comprises 15 residues. The CDR3 loop reads CASSPVPRAPDTQYF. The CDR3 DNA reads TGTGCCAGCTCACCAGTGCCCAGGGCACCAGATACGCAGTATTTT. Using reference TRBV18 and TRBJ2-3 for the parts outside the CDR3, the full variable domain is NAGVMQNPRHLVRRRGQEARLRCSPMKGHSHVYWYRQLPEEGLKFMVYLQKENIIDESGMPKERFSAEFPKEGPSILRIQQVVRGDSAAYFCASSPVPRAPDTQYFGPGTRLTVL.

The gene calls are TRBV4-3 and TRBJ1-2; 8 bases map to TRBD1. The V gene end was trimmed by 3 bases and the J gene end by 5 bases; junction bases not matched to a gene: 14. Germline V gene lookup returns CDR1 LGHNA and CDR2 YSLEER. The length of the CDR3 is 17 residues. This chain's CDR3 is CASSHPKTWDRYYGYTF. The CDR3 region has the DNA TGCGCCAGCAGCCATCCCAAAACCTGGGACAGGTATTATGGCTACACCTTC.

The genes are TRBV4-3 and TRBJ1-2, with D possibly matching TRBD1 (6 bases). CDR1 and CDR2 from the germline V gene are LGHNA and YSLEER. V shed 1 base and J shed 4 bases, with 13 bases lying between them. The CDR3 loop spans 15 amino acids. The CDR3 region is CASSQGARDTYGYTF. In nucleotides, the CDR3 is TGCGCCAGCAGCCAAGGGGCCAGGGACACCTATGGCTACACCTTC.

The V call is TRBV7-3, the J call TRBJ2-1, with 11 bases that match TRBD2. Germline V gives CDR1 SGHTA, CDR2 FQGTGA. Trimming removed 4 bases from V and 6 bases from J; junction bases left unmatched: 2. The length of the CDR3 is 14 residues. The CDR3 spells CASSYGTSGNEQFF. DNA for the CDR3: TGTGCCAGCAGCTATGGGACTAGCGGCAATGAGCAGTTCTTC.

V gene TRBV11-2 combines with J gene TRBJ1-5; D remains ambiguous. The CDR3 runs to 12 residues. Germline CDR1 reads SGHAT; CDR2 reads FQNNGV. Trimming removed 3 bases at V and 3 bases at J, with 3 bases between. The CDR3 region has the DNA TGTGCCAGCAGCTTCTACAATCAGCCCCAGCATTTT. Translation: CASSFYNQPQHF.

This chain links TRBV7-2 with TRBJ2-2; 9 nucleotides match TRBD2. Germline-derived CDR1 and CDR2 are SGHTA and FQGNSA. The trim removed 4 bases at V and 4 bases at J, leaving 4 bases unmatched. This CDR3 spans 15 amino acids. The CDR3 DNA sequence: TGTGCCAGCAGCTCAGCGGGGGGCGGCACCGGGGAGCTGTTTTTT. It encodes CASSSAGGGTGELFF. Based on the CDR3 plus reference TRBV7-2 and TRBJ2-2, the full variable domain is GAGVSQSPSNKVTEKGKDVELRCDPISGHTALYWYRQSLGQGLEFLIYFQGNSAPDKSGLPSDRFSAERTGGSVSTLTIQRTQQEDSAVYLCASSSAGGGTGELFFGEGSRLTVL.

V and J are TRBV5-1 and TRBJ1-4; the match to TRBD1 covers 9 bases. This CDR3 is 15 amino acids long. Germline V CDR1 and CDR2: SGHRS, YFSETQ. The V gene end was trimmed by 4 bases and the J gene end by 7 bases; junction bases not matched to a gene: 8. This chain's CDR3 is CASSGPGQGSEKLFF. Written as DNA, the CDR3 is TGCGCCAGCAGCGGTCCGGGACAGGGTAGTGAAAAACTGTTTTTT.

The chain has TRBV3-1 (or the pseudogene TRBV3-2) and TRBJ2-7; D is unresolved. This CDR3 spans 15 amino acids. V lost 1 base and J 3 bases, leaving 13 bases between the germline ends. The germline gives CDR1 LGHDT, CDR2 YNNKEL (reference sequence). The CDR3 region has the DNA TGTGCCAGCAGCCAAGGACCTGGACCAGACTACGAGCAGTACTTC. As protein: CASSQGPGPDYEQYF.

This chain joins TRBV4-3 and TRBJ1-6; 8 bases are shared with TRBD1. Trimming removed 3 bases from V and 7 bases from J; junction bases left unmatched: 5. The CDR3 totals 15 residues. CDR1 and CDR2 from the germline V gene are LGHNA and YSLEER. The DNA of the CDR3 is TGCGCCAGCAGCCACCCCGGGACAGGAAATTCACCCCTCCACTTT. Encoded protein: CASSHPGTGNSPLHF.

The rearrangement joins TRBV19 to TRBJ2-1, with D maybe TRBD2 (5 bases). V was shortened by 8 bases and J by 0 bases, with 17 bases between the two germline ends. There are 16 residues in the CDR3. The germline CDR1 and CDR2 sequences are LNHDA and SQIVND (reference sequence). CDR3 region: CASYDDYGSSYNEQFF. CDR3 DNA sequence: TGTGCCAGTTACGACGACTACGGTAGCTCCTACAATGAGCAGTTCTTC. The whole variable domain, remainder taken from reference TRBV19 and TRBJ2-1, is DGGITQSPKYLFRKEGQNVTLSCEQNLNHDAMYWYRQDPGQGLRLIYYSQIVNDFQKGDIAEGYSVSREKKESFPLTVTSAQKNPTAFYLCASYDDYGSSYNEQFFGPGTRLTVL.

This chain connects TRBV5-1 to TRBJ1-4, with D perhaps matching TRBD1 (5 bases). The CDR3 extends over 14 amino acids. Trimming cost V 4 bases and J 8 bases, with 15 bases left between them. The germline CDR1 and CDR2 sequences are SGHRS and YFSETQ. CDR3 loop: CASSGAAEAEKLFF. The CDR3 DNA is TGCGCCAGCAGCGGGGCAGCGGAGGCGGAAAAACTGTTTTTT.

The chain couples TRBV29-1 to TRBJ2-1; D call uncertain. The CDR3 runs 11 residues. Germline CDR1 SQVTM, CDR2 ANQGSEA. The V and J ends lost 6 bases and 8 bases respectively, with 11 bases between them. The CDR3, as DNA: TGCAGCGTCGCGAGGACCGATGAGCAGTTCTTC. This translates into CSVARTDEQFF.

CDR3 sequence: CASSQESGSYQPQHF. The CDR3 DNA reads TGCGCCAGCAGCCAAGAATCGGGGAGCTATCAGCCCCAGCATTTT. The chain links TRBV4-3 to TRBJ1-5; D ambiguous. Trimming cost V 0 bases and J 5 bases, with 11 bases left between them. CDR1 LGHNA and CDR2 YSLEER come from the germline V gene. The CDR3 consists of 15 residues.

This chain links TRBV18 with TRBJ1-2; 11 nucleotides match TRBD1. V dropped 0 bases and J dropped 2; count of bases not matched to a gene: 2. The germline V gene has CDR1 KGHSH and CDR2 LQKENI. This CDR3 comprises 16 residues. CDR3 region: CASSPPGTGGNYGYTF. The CDR3 nucleotides read TGTGCCAGCTCACCACCCGGGACAGGGGGAAACTATGGCTACACCTTC.

The chain has TRBV29-1 and TRBJ1-3, with D possibly being TRBD1 (6 bases). CDR1 and CDR2 (germline): SQVTM, ANQGSEA. The CDR3 covers 12 residues. V was trimmed by 4 bases and J by 4 bases, leaving 8 bases between them. The CDR3 here is CSVGTAGNTIYF. Written as DNA, the CDR3 is TGCAGCGTTGGGACAGCGGGAAACACCATATATTTT.

The V gene is TRBV24-1, the J gene TRBJ2-2, with 7 bases aligning to TRBD1. J was trimmed by 0 bases and V by 3 bases; bases with no gene match: 6. Germline V gives CDR1 KGHDR, CDR2 SFDVKD. The CDR3 sequence is 17 residues long. This CDR3 is CATSDPTGAANTGELFF. The CDR3 DNA reads as TGTGCCACCAGTGATCCCACAGGGGCCGCGAACACCGGGGAGCTGTTTTTT.

V gene TRBV5-1 combines with J gene TRBJ1-1; no firm D call. CDR3 length: 14 amino acids. Trimming removed 0 bases from V and 1 base from J, with 7 bases in between. Germline V gives CDR1 SGHRS, CDR2 YFSETQ. The CDR3 is CASSLDGGNTEAFF. The CDR3 DNA reads as TGCGCCAGCAGCTTGGACGGCGGGAACACTGAAGCTTTCTTT.

The chain recombines TRBV4-3 with TRBJ1-2, with D hard to call. CDR1 and CDR2 from the germline V gene are LGHNA and YSLEER. CDR3 length: 14 residues. Trimming pared 4 bases from V and 3 bases from J, leaving 12 bases between. CDR3 DNA: TGCGCCAGCAGCCCTCGACGCTCGTACTATGGCTACACCTTC. The encoded protein is CASSPRRSYYGYTF.

The V gene is TRBV19, the J gene TRBJ2-1; D is perhaps TRBD1 (5 bases). V was pared by 6 bases and J by 5 bases, with 20 bases between. The CDR3 extends over 16 amino acids. The germline V gene encodes CDR1 LNHDA and CDR2 SQIVND (reference sequence). The CDR3 bases are TGTGCCAGTAGCCCATCGTTAGGGGCGGTCGACAATGAGCAGTTCTTC. Amino acids: CASSPSLGAVDNEQFF. Full variable domain (remainder filled in from reference TRBV19 and TRBJ2-1): DGGITQSPKYLFRKEGQNVTLSCEQNLNHDAMYWYRQDPGQGLRLIYYSQIVNDFQKGDIAEGYSVSREKKESFPLTVTSAQKNPTAFYLCASSPSLGAVDNEQFFGPGTRLTVL.

The chain employs TRBV7-2 and TRBJ1-2, with D unclear. V was trimmed by 5 bases and J by 4 bases, leaving 8 bases between them. The CDR3 contains 12 residues. Germline loops: CDR1 SGHTA, CDR2 FQGNSA. CDR3 nucleotides: TGTGCCAGCAGCAATGTCGGCTATGGCTACACCTTC. This encodes CASSNVGYGYTF.

The chain couples TRBV10-3 to TRBJ1-3, with D possibly being TRBD1 (5 bases). In germline, CDR1 is ENHRY, CDR2 SYGVKD. The CDR3 length is 13 residues. Trimming took 8 bases from V and 3 from J, leaving 11 bases between them. The chain's CDR3 is CAIGGGVGNTIYF. The CDR3 DNA sequence: TGTGCCATCGGTGGAGGGGTTGGAAACACCATATATTTT.

V is TRBV10-3 and J is TRBJ1-1, with D maybe TRBD1 (5 bases). V was pared by 5 bases and J by 0 bases, with 13 bases between. Germline assignment: CDR1 ENHRY and CDR2 SYGVKD. The CDR3 has 15 residues. The DNA for the CDR3 is TGTGCCATCAGTCCAAGGGACGGCATGAACACTGAAGCTTTCTTT. Its translation is CAISPRDGMNTEAFF.

The sample holds one count of this clone. The V call is TRBV30, the J call TRBJ1-1; no clear D. The CDR3 length is 13 residues. The V and J ends lost 5 bases and 5 bases respectively, with 15 bases between them. The germline V gene has CDR1 GTSNPN and CDR2 SVGIG (reference sequence). CDR3 protein: CAWGIGMGTEAFF. The CDR3 DNA reads as TGTGCCTGGGGGATAGGGATGGGTACTGAAGCTTTCTTT.

The V gene is TRBV9, the J gene TRBJ2-2, with TRBD2 matching over 14 bases. V was pared by 5 bases and J by 4 bases, with 7 bases of the junction left unmatched. The CDR3 is 17 residues long. The germline gives CDR1 SGDLS, CDR2 YYNGEE. DNA of the CDR3: TGTGCCAGCAGTGGGGGGGGACTAGCGGGAGCCACCGGGGAGCTGTTTTTT. Amino acids: CASSGGGLAGATGELFF.

The chain has TRBV7-9 and TRBJ1-2; 7 bases agree with TRBD1. Germline loops: CDR1 SEHNR, CDR2 FQNEAQ (reference sequence). After removal of 3 bases from V and 5 bases from J, the junction contained 3 bases not matched to a gene. This CDR3 comprises 13 residues. CDR3 nucleotides: TGTGCCAGCAGCTTGGGACAGATGTATGGCTACACCTTC. It translates to CASSLGQMYGYTF.

The CDR3 here is CASSPPGLADTGELFF. DNA of the CDR3: TGTGCCAGCAGTCCCCCCGGACTAGCGGACACCGGGGAGCTGTTTTTT. This rearrangement joins TRBV6-2 or TRBV6-3 to TRBJ2-2; 10 bases are shared with TRBD2. Germline CDR1 reads MNHEY; CDR2 reads SVGEGT. The length of the CDR3 is 16 residues. V lost 5 bases, J lost 3 bases, and 6 bases stayed unmatched.

V is TRBV5-4 and J is TRBJ1-1; TRBD1 aligns across 7 bases. Germline V lookup: CDR1 SGHNT, CDR2 YYREEE (reference sequence). The CDR3 totals 14 residues. Unmatched junction bases numbered 4, after V lost 5 bases and J lost 0 bases. The CDR3 spells CASSRDRMNTEAFF. CDR3 sequence (DNA): TGTGCCAGCAGTAGGGACAGAATGAACACTGAAGCTTTCTTT.

V usage is TRBV5-1 and J usage is TRBJ2-7; weak D call: TRBD2 (6 bases). Germline V gives CDR1 SGHRS, CDR2 YFSETQ. V lost 2 bases, J lost 2 bases, and 20 bases lay in between. This CDR3 spans 17 amino acids. CDR3 bases: TGCGCCAGCAGCTTCGGCCAGGAGGGAGCTTGGCCCTACGAGCAGTACTTC. Protein: CASSFGQEGAWPYEQYF. The variable domain in full, completed from reference TRBV5-1 and TRBJ2-7, reads KAGVTQTPRYLIKTRGQQVTLSCSPISGHRSVSWYQQTPGQGLQFLFEYFSETQRNKGNFPGRFSGRQFSNSRSEMNVSTLELGDSALYLCASSFGQEGAWPYEQYFGPGTRLTVT.

This clone was seen just once. This chain joins TRBV5-4 and TRBJ2-2; D uncertain. V gave up 0 bases and J gave up 0 bases, with 6 bases separating them. Germline lookup yields CDR1 SGHNT and CDR2 YYREEE (reference sequence). CDR3 size: 15 residues. The CDR3 nucleotides are TGTGCCAGCAGCTTGGACAACCCGAACACCGGGGAGCTGTTTTTT. It translates to CASSLDNPNTGELFF.

The genes are TRBV29-1 and TRBJ1-1; D not resolved. CDR3 length: 14 amino acids. V lost 1 base and J lost 3, with 12 bases in between. CDR1 is SQVTM and CDR2 is ANQGSEA in the germline V gene. The CDR3 coding sequence is TGCAGCGTTGAAGTTGGCAGTTCCGACACTGAAGCTTTCTTT. Translation: CSVEVGSSDTEAFF.

This chain links TRBV29-1 with TRBJ1-2; TRBD1 matches 8 bases. Looked up from germline, CDR1 is SQVTM and CDR2 is ANQGSEA. V lost 3 bases and J lost 6; bases outside the gene matches: 18. There are 17 residues in the CDR3. CDR3: CSVEGPTGDNPSHGYTF. CDR3 nucleotides: TGCAGCGTTGAGGGACCGACAGGGGATAACCCCAGCCATGGCTACACCTTC. Full variable domain (rest looked up from reference TRBV29-1 and TRBJ1-2): SAVISQKPSRDICQRGTSLTIQCQVDSQVTMMFWYRQQPGQSLTLIATANQGSEATYESGFVIDKFPISRPNLTFSTLTVSNMSPEDSSIYLCSVEGPTGDNPSHGYTFGSGTRLTVV.

The V gene is TRBV7-2, the J gene TRBJ2-1; D is undetermined. The germline V and J ends were trimmed by 5 bases and 14 bases, with 16 bases remaining between them. Germline lookup yields CDR1 SGHTA and CDR2 FQGNSA. The CDR3 totals 12 residues. CDR3 bases: TGTGCCAGCAGCCCAGCCCGGAGCCGGGAGTTCTTC. This sequence encodes CASSPARSREFF. Full variable domain (missing parts from reference TRBV7-2 and TRBJ2-1): GAGVSQSPSNKVTEKGKDVELRCDPISGHTALYWYRQSLGQGLEFLIYFQGNSAPDKSGLPSDRFSAERTGGSVSTLTIQRTQQEDSAVYLCASSPARSREFFGPGTRLTVL.